Listed here is a single T cell receptor (beta chain). Its antigen remains unknown. Germline CDR1 and CDR2: MNHEY and SVGAGI. This CDR3 region has 13 residues. V was cut by 0 bases and J by 10 bases, with 9 bases left in between. Primers included in the PCR were 60 Vbeta and 13 Jbeta primers. TCRdb's table, derived via immunoSEQ multiplex PCR, lists solely in-frame clones and lacks some. This table holds approximately 150,000 clones, roughly 80% found once. This sample is part of a study of cytomegalovirus exposure and HLA in healthy donors. Study observations and caveats: TCR beta sequences reportedly predicted the HLA-A and HLA-B alleles of most subjects accurately.

The receptor was derived from a man between 25 and 39 years old in good health and CMV-seropositive. V and J are TRBV6-5 and TRBJ1-4; D not certain. What was sequenced was PBMCs. The CDR3 spells CASSYSDTGKLFF. DNA for the CDR3: TGTGCCAGCAGTTACTCTGACACTGGAAAACTGTTTTTT.